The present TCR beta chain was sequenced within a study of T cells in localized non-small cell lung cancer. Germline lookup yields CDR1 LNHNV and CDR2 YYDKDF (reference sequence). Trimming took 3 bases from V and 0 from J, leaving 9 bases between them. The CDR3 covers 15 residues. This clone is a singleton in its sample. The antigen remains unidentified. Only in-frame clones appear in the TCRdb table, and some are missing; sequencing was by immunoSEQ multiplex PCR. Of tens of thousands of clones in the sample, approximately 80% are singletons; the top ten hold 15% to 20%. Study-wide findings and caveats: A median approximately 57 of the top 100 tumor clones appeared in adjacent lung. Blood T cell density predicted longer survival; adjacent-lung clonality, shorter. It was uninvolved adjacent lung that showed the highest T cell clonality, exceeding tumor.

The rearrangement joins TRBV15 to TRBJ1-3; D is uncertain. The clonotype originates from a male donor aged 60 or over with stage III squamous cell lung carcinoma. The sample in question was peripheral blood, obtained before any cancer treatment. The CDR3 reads CATSSSAISGNTIYF. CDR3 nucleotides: TGTGCCACCAGCAGTTCTGCGATCTCTGGAAACACCATATATTTT.